The sequence of this TCR beta chain was determined in a study of PD-1 blockade in classical Hodgkin lymphoma. Points from the study as a whole: Although disease activity or prior therapy may be involved, causes of the repertoire differences remain undefined. The baseline diversity of complete responders showed similarity to that of newly diagnosed patients. Exclusion applied to patients who initiated nivolumab less than 1 year following ASCT.

The CDR3 is 15 residues long. V was cut by 1 base and J by 0 bases, with 10 bases left in between. CDR1 and CDR2 (germline): SGHTA, FQGNSA. Generated by immunoSEQ multiplex PCR, the TCRdb table keeps only in-frame clones and is missing some. The sample has tens of thousands of clones; approximately 80% are singletons. In regard to this clone: Its specificity is not known.

Time point of the sample: cycle 4 day 1 (C4D1), after less than seven weeks of nivolumab. Relapses following autologous stem cell transplantation were seen in all patients, with brentuximab vedotin exposure varying. Thawed PBMCs were the source of CD4+ T cells, purified by magnetic negative selection. The source is a human donor with classical Hodgkin lymphoma. This specimen consisted of CD4+ T cells from blood, obtained before the fourth cycle of nivolumab. This chain uses TRBV7-2 with TRBJ2-7; no reliable D call. CDR3 in DNA: TGTGCCAGCAGCTTAGTTTGGGGAACCTCCTACGAGCAGTACTTC. Its protein product is CASSLVWGTSYEQYF.